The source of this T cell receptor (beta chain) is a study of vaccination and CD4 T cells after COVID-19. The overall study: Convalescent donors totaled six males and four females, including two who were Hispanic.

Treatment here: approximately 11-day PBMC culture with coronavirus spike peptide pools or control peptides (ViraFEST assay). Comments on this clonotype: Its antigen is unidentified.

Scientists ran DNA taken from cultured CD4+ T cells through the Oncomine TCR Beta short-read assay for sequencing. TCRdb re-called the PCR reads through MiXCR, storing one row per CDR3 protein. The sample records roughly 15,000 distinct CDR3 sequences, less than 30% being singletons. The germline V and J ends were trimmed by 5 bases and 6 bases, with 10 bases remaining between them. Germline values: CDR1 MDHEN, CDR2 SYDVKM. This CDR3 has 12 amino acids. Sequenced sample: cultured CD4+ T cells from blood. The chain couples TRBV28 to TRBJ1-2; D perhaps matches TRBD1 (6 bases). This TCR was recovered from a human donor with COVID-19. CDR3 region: CASSARQDGYTF. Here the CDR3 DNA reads TGTGCCAGCAGTGCCCGACAGGATGGCTACACCTTC.